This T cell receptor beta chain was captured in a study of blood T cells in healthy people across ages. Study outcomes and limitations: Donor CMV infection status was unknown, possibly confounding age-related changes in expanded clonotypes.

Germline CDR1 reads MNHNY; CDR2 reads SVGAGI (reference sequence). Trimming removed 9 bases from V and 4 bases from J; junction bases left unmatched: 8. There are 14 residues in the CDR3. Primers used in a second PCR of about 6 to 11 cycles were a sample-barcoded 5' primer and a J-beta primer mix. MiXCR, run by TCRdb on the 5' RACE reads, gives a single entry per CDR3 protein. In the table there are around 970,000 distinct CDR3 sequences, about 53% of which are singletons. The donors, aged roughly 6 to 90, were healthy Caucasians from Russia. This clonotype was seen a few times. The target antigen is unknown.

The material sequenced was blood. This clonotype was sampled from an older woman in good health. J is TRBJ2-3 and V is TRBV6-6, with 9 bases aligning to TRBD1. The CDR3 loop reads CASMETGGPDTQYF. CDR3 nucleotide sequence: TGTGCCAGTATGGAGACAGGGGGTCCAGATACGCAGTATTTT.